These 30 T cell receptor beta chains were sequenced from one sample in a study of siplizumab effects on memory and regulatory T cells. Sequencing used immunoSEQ multiplex PCR; TCRdb keeps in-frame clones, though not all of them. The sample includes about 57,000 clones, roughly 85% of them seen just once. Sequencing input: memory CD4+ T cells sorted from blood. These receptors all come from a human donor in good health.

This sequence joins TRBV29-1 and TRBJ2-7, with 9 positions matching TRBD1. V trimming: 6 bases; J trimming: 5 bases; junction bases outside the gene matches: 5. The germline gives CDR1 SQVTM, CDR2 ANQGSEA. There are 12 residues in the CDR3. The CDR3 here is CSVARDRDEQYF. Written as DNA, the CDR3 is TGCAGCGTGGCCCGGGACAGGGACGAGCAGTACTTC.

This chain uses TRBV6-1 with TRBJ1-2; no clear D gene. Between the trimmed V and J ends, which lost 5 bases and 4 bases, there was a span of 17 bases. Germline V gene lookup returns CDR1 MNHNS and CDR2 SASEGT. The CDR3 runs 15 residues. CDR3 sequence (DNA): TGTGCCAGCAGTCGCGACCCGACTATAGCCTATGGCTACACCTTC. This encodes CASSRDPTIAYGYTF.

Only a few counts were recorded for this clone. The rearrangement uses TRBV21-1 and TRBJ2-2; the D call in the table, TRBD2, was not verified against the DNA. TRBV21-1 is described as a pseudogene. The CDR3 spans 16 residues. The CDR3 sequence is CASSKVGGENTGELFF. The CDR3 coding sequence is TGTGCCAGCAGCAAAGTGGGAGGGGAGAACACCGGGGAGCTGTTTTTT.

The rearrangement uses TRBV5-6 and TRBJ1-2; D possibly corresponds to TRBD1 (5 bases). Germline loops: CDR1 SGHDT, CDR2 YYEEEE. This CDR3 contains 15 residues. V was shortened by 3 bases and J by 4 bases, with 16 bases between the two germline ends. CDR3 DNA: TGTGCCAGCAGCTCGGCCCGGGCAGGGAGCTATGGCTACACCTTC. Protein: CASSSARAGSYGYTF.

The V and J genes are TRBV6-6 and TRBJ1-1; D gene unclear. In germline, CDR1 is MNHNY, CDR2 SVGAGI (reference sequence). With 6 bases removed from V and 8 bases from J, the gap between germline ends came to 16 bases. CDR3 size: 13 residues. CDR3 nucleotides: TGTGCCAGCAGGCGCCCTTTTGTTCCGGAAGCTTTCTTT. Its protein is CASRRPFVPEAFF.

The chain has TRBV5-4 and TRBJ2-5; TRBD1 is a possible D gene (6 bases). Germline V lookup: CDR1 SGHNT, CDR2 YYREEE (reference sequence). Trimming took off 1 base at V and 5 bases at J, with 21 bases between the two ends. This CDR3 spans 17 amino acids. In DNA form, the CDR3 reads TGTGCCAGCAGCTTGTTTAAAGGGGGTGGTTCGAGGGAGACCCAGTACTTC. This encodes CASSLFKGGGSRETQYF.

The J gene is TRBJ1-6, the V gene TRBV6-1; possible D gene TRBD1, 5 bases. The CDR3 consists of 15 residues. Germline CDR1 is MNHNS and CDR2 is SASEGT. Trimming removed 6 bases from V and 5 bases from J, with 14 bases in between. The CDR3, as DNA: TGTGCCAGCAGCGCGTCAGGGAACCATAATTCACCCCTCCACTTT. This encodes CASSASGNHNSPLHF.

This chain uses TRBV7-2 with TRBJ2-3; the D is unclear. Per the germline V gene, CDR1 is SGHTA and CDR2 is FQGNSA. The CDR3 covers 11 residues. Deletions cut 3 bases from V and 5 bases from J, with 3 bases between. CDR3 DNA: TGTGCCAGCAGCTTCGTAGATACGCAGTATTTT. This encodes CASSFVDTQYF.

V is TRBV9 and J is TRBJ2-2; 10 nucleotides line up with TRBD1. The germline V gene has CDR1 SGDLS and CDR2 YYNGEE. This CDR3 is built from 15 residues. Losses at the gene ends were 4 bases for V and 5 bases for J; bases not matched to a gene: 5. In DNA form, the CDR3 reads TGTGCCAGCAGCACGGGACAGGGGAGGACCGGGGAGCTGTTTTTT. Translated: CASSTGQGRTGELFF. The full variable domain, completed using reference TRBV9 and TRBJ2-2, is DSGVTQTPKHLITATGQRVTLRCSPRSGDLSVYWYQQSLDQGLQFLIQYYNGEERAKGNILERFSAQQFPDLHSELNLSSLELGDSALYFCASSTGQGRTGELFFGEGSRLTVL.

This chain joins TRBV5-1 and TRBJ1-2; TRBD1 might be the D (5 bases). The V and J ends lost 2 bases and 7 bases respectively, with 18 bases between them. Germline V gene lookup returns CDR1 SGHRS and CDR2 YFSETQ. The CDR3 contains 15 residues. CDR3 sequence reads: CASSFPGSGVSGYTF. The CDR3, as DNA: TGCGCCAGCAGCTTTCCAGGGTCGGGGGTTAGTGGCTACACCTTC.

The V call is TRBV15, the J call TRBJ2-7; 7 bases fit TRBD1. In germline, CDR1 is LNHNV, CDR2 YYDKDF (reference sequence). With V trimmed by 1 base and J by 0 bases, 15 bases remained unmatched. This CDR3 spans 19 amino acids. The CDR3 spells CATSRGRMSRGIGSYEQYF. The DNA of the CDR3 is TGTGCCACCAGCAGAGGACGGATGTCCAGGGGGATTGGCTCCTACGAGCAGTACTTC. The full variable domain, rest sourced from reference TRBV15 and TRBJ2-7, is DAMVIQNPRYQVTQFGKPVTLSCSQTLNHNVMYWYQQKSSQAPKLLFHYYDKDFNNEADTPDNFQSRRPNTSFCFLDIRSPGLGDTAMYLCATSRGRMSRGIGSYEQYFGPGTRLTVT.

This chain links TRBV4-2 with TRBJ2-6; D perhaps matches TRBD1 (5 bases). Germline values: CDR1 LGHNA, CDR2 YNFKEQ. The CDR3 is 18 residues long. Trimming removed 0 bases at V and 0 bases at J, with 12 bases between. The CDR3 nucleotides read TGTGCCAGCAGCCAAGAAACAGGCCTGAGCTCTGGGGCCAACGTCCTGACTTTC. Its protein is CASSQETGLSSGANVLTF.

V gene TRBV6-1 combines with J gene TRBJ2-3, with D perhaps given as TRBD1 or TRBD2 (5 bases each). V was pared by 6 bases and J by 0 bases, with 13 bases between. Germline V gives CDR1 MNHNS, CDR2 SASEGT. The CDR3 covers 15 residues. CDR3 DNA: TGTGCCAGCAGCCGGGACCACACTAGCACAGATACGCAGTATTTT. This encodes CASSRDHTSTDTQYF.

The chain recombines TRBV5-1 with TRBJ2-2, with a tentative D call TRBD1 (6 bases). This CDR3 region has 15 residues. Germline CDR1 reads SGHRS; CDR2 reads YFSETQ. V lost 0 bases and J 3 bases, leaving 9 bases between the germline ends. The CDR3 region has the DNA TGCGCCAGCAGCTTGGAACAGGGAGACACCGGGGAGCTGTTTTTT. As protein: CASSLEQGDTGELFF.

The chain carries TRBV6-5 and TRBJ1-3; 8 nucleotides align to TRBD1. The V gene end was trimmed by 6 bases and the J gene end by 8 bases; junction bases not matched to a gene: 9. Germline CDR1 MNHEY, CDR2 SVGAGI. CDR3 length equals 14 residues. In DNA form, the CDR3 reads TGTGCCAGCAGCCACGGGCAGGGGGCTGACACCATATATTTT. Residues: CASSHGQGADTIYF.

The chain employs TRBV6-8 and TRBJ1-5, with a weak D call TRBD1 (6 bases). Trimming took 5 bases from V and 6 from J, leaving 14 bases between them. The CDR3 is 14 residues long. Germline CDR1 and CDR2: MNHGY and SAAAGT. The CDR3 sequence: CASSENTGAQPQHF. The CDR3 coding sequence is TGTGCCAGCAGTGAGAATACGGGGGCTCAGCCCCAGCATTTT.

The J gene is TRBJ2-2, the V gene TRBV6-1; 9 bases match TRBD1. CDR1 MNHNS and CDR2 SASEGT come from the germline V gene. J was trimmed by 4 bases and V by 4 bases; bases with no gene match: 7. The CDR3 contains 16 residues. DNA for the CDR3: TGTGCCAGCAGTGCCCACAGGGGGCGAGGCACCGGGGAGCTGTTTTTT. This codes for CASSAHRGRGTGELFF.

The V gene is TRBV5-1, the J gene TRBJ2-3; 9 bases are a match to TRBD2. Losses at the gene ends were 0 bases for V and 5 bases for J; bases not matched to a gene: 10. The CDR3 is 17 amino acids. The germline V gene encodes CDR1 SGHRS and CDR2 YFSETQ. CDR3 in DNA: TGCGCCAGCAGCTTGGAGGGGCGGGAGGGTCGAGGAGATACGCAGTATTTT. It specifies CASSLEGREGRGDTQYF.

The gene calls are TRBV9 and TRBJ2-2; the match to TRBD2 covers 7 bases. The junction had 3 bases not matched to a gene; V was cut back by 1 base and J by 6 bases. CDR1 is SGDLS, CDR2 YYNGEE, per germline. The CDR3 runs to 14 residues. CDR3 residues: CASSVTGGSGELFF. CDR3 nucleotides: TGTGCCAGCAGCGTAACGGGGGGTTCCGGGGAGCTGTTTTTT.

The gene calls are TRBV7-9 and TRBJ2-3, with TRBD2 matching over 8 bases. This CDR3 spans 17 amino acids. Losses at the gene ends were 3 bases for V and 1 base for J; bases not matched to a gene: 9. Germline values: CDR1 SEHNR, CDR2 FQNEAQ (reference sequence). The CDR3 DNA follows: TGTGCCAGCAGCTTGGGAGCCTCGCGGGAGGGCACAGATACGCAGTATTTT. This sequence encodes CASSLGASREGTDTQYF. The complete variable domain, with remaining parts taken from reference TRBV7-9 and TRBJ2-3, reads DTGVSQNPRHKITKRGQNVTFRCDPISEHNRLYWYRQTLGQGPEFLTYFQNEAQLEKSRLLSDRFSAERPKGSFSTLEIQRTEQGDSAMYLCASSLGASREGTDTQYFGPGTRLTVL.

The J gene is TRBJ1-5, the V gene TRBV19; unclear D gene. This CDR3 comprises 15 residues. CDR1 is LNHDA, CDR2 SQIVND, per germline (reference sequence). V lost 5 bases to trimming and J lost 0 bases, with 11 bases between them. CDR3 DNA sequence: TGTGCCAGTAGTCCTCCCGCGTATAGCAATCAGCCCCAGCATTTT. Amino acid sequence: CASSPPAYSNQPQHF.

A remark on this clone: At one end the junction does not follow the germline gene, possibly because of a read error. The same CDR3 is also encoded by other DNA sequences in this sample. The chain recombines TRBV6-1 with TRBJ1-2; the match to TRBD1 covers 9 bases. CDR1 and CDR2 from the germline V gene are MNHNS and SASEGT. The CDR3 has 12 residues. The CDR3 sequence is CATETGGNGYTF. The DNA for the CDR3 is TGTGCCACCGAGACAGGGGGTAATGGCTACACTTTC.

This rearrangement joins TRBV5-1 to TRBJ1-1; D is unclear. Trimming removed 0 bases at V and 7 bases at J, with 10 bases between. The germline gives CDR1 SGHRS, CDR2 YFSETQ. CDR3 length equals 13 residues. CDR3 region: CASSLGKGSEAFF. The CDR3 bases are TGCGCCAGCAGCTTGGGTAAAGGGAGTGAAGCTTTCTTT. The full variable domain, in which reference TRBV5-1 and TRBJ1-1 provide the parts outside the CDR3, is KAGVTQTPRYLIKTRGQQVTLSCSPISGHRSVSWYQQTPGQGLQFLFEYFSETQRNKGNFPGRFSGRQFSNSRSEMNVSTLELGDSALYLCASSLGKGSEAFFGQGTRLTVV.

V is TRBV4-2 and J is TRBJ2-7; D is ambiguous. The V end lost 2 bases, the J end lost 0 bases, and 11 bases lay between the germline ends. The CDR3 covers 15 residues. Germline CDR1 LGHNA, CDR2 YNFKEQ. CDR3 in amino acids: CASSQSGPASYEQYF. CDR3 in DNA: TGTGCCAGCAGCCAATCAGGTCCCGCCTCCTACGAGCAGTACTTC.

This clone was recorded once. The J gene is TRBJ1-4, the V gene TRBV5-4; D is undetermined. Trimming shortened V by 0 bases and J by 5 bases, and 14 bases separated the two germline ends. This CDR3 is built from 16 residues. CDR1 is SGHNT and CDR2 is YYREEE in the germline V gene (reference sequence). CDR3 coding DNA: TGTGCCAGCAGCTTGGGGATAGGACTCGGGAATGAAAAACTGTTTTTT. Its translation is CASSLGIGLGNEKLFF.

This rearrangement joins TRBV5-1 to TRBJ2-5, with D unresolved. This CDR3 region has 14 residues. Germline assignment: CDR1 SGHRS and CDR2 YFSETQ. V gave up 4 bases and J gave up 3 bases, with 13 bases separating them. This CDR3 reads CASSPAQRKETQYF. The CDR3 DNA follows: TGCGCCAGCAGCCCGGCCCAGCGCAAAGAGACCCAGTACTTC.

The V call is TRBV30, the J call TRBJ2-2; D is undetermined. This CDR3 region has 13 residues. The V and J ends lost 0 bases and 6 bases respectively, with 8 bases between them. Germline-derived CDR1 and CDR2 are GTSNPN and SVGIG (reference sequence). The CDR3 DNA sequence: TGTGCCTGGAGTGTAGGGTATCCCGGGGAGCTGTTTTTT. It codes for CAWSVGYPGELFF.

V is TRBV5-6 and J is TRBJ1-1; 7 bases align to TRBD1. V lost 3 bases and J lost 2; bases outside the gene matches: 7. This CDR3 region has 15 residues. Germline V gives CDR1 SGHDT, CDR2 YYEEEE. The CDR3 DNA reads TGTGCCAGCAGCTATCAGGACAGGAAAAACACTGAAGCTTTCTTT. It codes for CASSYQDRKNTEAFF. Combining the CDR3 with reference TRBV5-6 and TRBJ1-1 gives the whole variable domain DAGVTQSPTHLIKTRGQQVTLRCSPKSGHDTVSWYQQALGQGPQFIFQYYEEEERQRGNFPDRFSGHQFPNYSSELNVNALLLGDSALYLCASSYQDRKNTEAFFGQGTRLTVV.

The V and J genes are TRBV18 and TRBJ1-5; the D is unclear. Between the trimmed V and J ends, which lost 2 bases and 4 bases, there was a span of 9 bases. This CDR3 is built from 14 residues. Germline V gene lookup returns CDR1 KGHSH and CDR2 LQKENI. CDR3 bases: TGTGCCAGCTCACCATTCGGGGATAATCAGCCCCAGCATTTT. Translating gives CASSPFGDNQPQHF.

The chain joins TRBV6-6 to TRBJ2-2; D tentatively fits TRBD1 or TRBD2 (6 bases each). CDR1 MNHNY and CDR2 SVGAGI come from the germline V gene (reference sequence). The CDR3 totals 14 residues. The V gene lost 7 bases and the J gene lost 5 bases, with 14 bases spanning the gap. In DNA, the CDR3 is TGTGCCAGCACTGAAAGGGGGAGGACCGGGGAGCTGTTTTTT. This sequence encodes CASTERGRTGELFF.